Following are 17 T cell receptor beta chains from one sample sequenced in a study of blood T cell repertoires in COVID-19. Sequencing used immunoSEQ multiplex PCR; TCRdb keeps in-frame clones, though not all of them. The profile shows around 260,000 clones, around 88% of them singletons. The sample was peripheral blood. The receptor set was obtained from a man aged 25 to 40 with active or convalescent COVID-19.

V usage is TRBV19 and J usage is TRBJ1-5; TRBD1 might be the D (6 bases). From germline, CDR1 is LNHDA and CDR2 SQIVND (reference sequence). Trimming removed 4 bases from V and 6 bases from J, with 13 bases in between. CDR3 length: 14 residues. CDR3 bases: TGTGCCAGTAGTAGGTTACAGGGATCTCAGCCCCAGCATTTT. This gives the protein CASSRLQGSQPQHF.

The rearrangement links TRBV7-8 to TRBJ2-7, with D possibly matching TRBD2 (7 bases). V was shortened by 6 bases and J by 1 base, with 16 bases between the two germline ends. Germline V CDR1 and CDR2: SGHVS, FQNEAQ. The CDR3 has 15 amino acids. Here the CDR3 reads CASSRPRGGSYEQYF. For the CDR3, the DNA is TGTGCCAGCAGTAGGCCAAGGGGGGGGTCCTACGAGCAGTACTTC.

The chain links TRBV2 to TRBJ1-1; 9 nucleotides line up with TRBD1. V gave up 3 bases and J gave up 5 bases; unmatched junction bases: 10. Germline assignment: CDR1 SNHLY and CDR2 FYNNEI. CDR3 length: 16 amino acids. The DNA of the CDR3 is TGTGCCAGCAGTGATCACGGGACAGGGATTAAGACTGAAGCTTTCTTT. Protein sequence: CASSDHGTGIKTEAFF. Together with reference TRBV2 and TRBJ1-1, the CDR3 gives the full variable domain: EPEVTQTPSHQVTQMGQEVILRCVPISNHLYFYWYRQILGQKVEFLVSFYNNEISEKSEIFDDQFSVERPDGSNFTLKIRSTKLEDSAMYFCASSDHGTGIKTEAFFGQGTRLTVV.

The V and J genes are TRBV18 and TRBJ2-1; 7 bases line up with TRBD2. The CDR3 runs to 13 residues. With 5 bases clipped from V and 9 bases from J, the junction kept 7 bases outside the gene matches. Germline loops: CDR1 KGHSH, CDR2 LQKENI. CDR3 sequence reads: CASSSATGGEQFF. The DNA for the CDR3 is TGTGCCAGCTCATCTGCCACGGGGGGTGAGCAGTTCTTC.

V and J are TRBV27 and TRBJ2-1, with 7 bases matching TRBD1. The CDR3 is 15 amino acids. Germline trimming cut 3 bases from V and 9 bases from J; bases unmatched to any gene: 11. Per the germline V gene, CDR1 is MNHEY and CDR2 is SMNVEV (reference sequence). The CDR3 is CASSLGQTGVVEQFF. DNA for the CDR3: TGTGCCAGCAGTTTGGGCCAAACAGGGGTAGTTGAGCAGTTCTTC.

The V and J genes are TRBV2 and TRBJ1-2, with 8 positions matching TRBD1. CDR1 is SNHLY, CDR2 FYNNEI, per germline. J lost 4 bases, V lost 8 bases, and 0 bases had no gene match. The CDR3 has 11 amino acids. The DNA of the CDR3 is TGTGCCAGCGGACAGGGCTATGGCTACACCTTC. It encodes CASGQGYGYTF.

This rearrangement joins TRBV11-2 to TRBJ2-1; D is unresolved. This CDR3 has 12 amino acids. Germline V lookup: CDR1 SGHAT, CDR2 FQNNGV. The ends were cut back, 4 bases at V and 8 bases at J, with 9 bases in the middle. CDR3 DNA sequence: TGTGCCAGCAGCTCGGGTGCCGATGAGCAGTTCTTC. Protein: CASSSGADEQFF. The complete variable domain, with remaining parts taken from reference TRBV11-2 and TRBJ2-1, reads EAGVAQSPRYKIIEKRQSVAFWCNPISGHATLYWYQQILGQGPKLLIQFQNNGVVDDSQLPKDRFSAERLKGVDSTLKIQPAKLEDSAVYLCASSSGADEQFFGPGTRLTVL.

The chain uses TRBV29-1 and TRBJ2-7, with TRBD1 identical over 7 bases. Germline CDR1 reads SQVTM; CDR2 reads ANQGSEA. The V and J ends lost 6 bases and 0 bases, in that order; junction bases with no gene match: 5. The CDR3 extends over 13 amino acids. The CDR3 DNA reads TGCAGCGTCGGGCCAGGGGGCTCCTACGAGCAGTACTTC. It encodes CSVGPGGSYEQYF.

The V gene is TRBV6-6, the J gene TRBJ2-5, with D perhaps TRBD1 (6 bases). Between the trimmed V and J ends, which lost 5 bases and 0 bases, there was a span of 16 bases. This CDR3 has 16 amino acids. From germline, CDR1 is MNHNY and CDR2 SVGAGI (reference sequence). The CDR3 here is CASSHRTVPYQETQYF. CDR3 nucleotide sequence: TGTGCCAGCAGTCACAGGACAGTACCCTACCAAGAGACCCAGTACTTC.

V and J are TRBV5-5 and TRBJ1-4, with 12 bases fitting TRBD1. CDR1 is SGHKS, CDR2 YYEKEE, per germline (reference sequence). J lost 14 bases, V lost 3 bases, and 8 bases had no gene match. CDR3 length equals 14 residues. The CDR3 DNA reads TGTGCCAGCAGCTGGGGGACAGGGGGCGTAAGCCTGTTTTTT. Protein sequence: CASSWGTGGVSLFF.

V gene TRBV9 combines with J gene TRBJ2-3; 12 bases match TRBD2. The CDR3 sequence is 16 residues long. Losses at the gene ends were 0 bases for V and 2 bases for J; bases not matched to a gene: 1. Per the germline V gene, CDR1 is SGDLS and CDR2 is YYNGEE. The CDR3 region is CASSVGLAGATDTQYF. CDR3 nucleotide sequence: TGTGCCAGCAGCGTAGGACTAGCGGGGGCCACAGATACGCAGTATTTT.

This rearrangement joins TRBV9 to TRBJ1-1; the D is unclear. This CDR3 has 14 amino acids. The germline gives CDR1 SGDLS, CDR2 YYNGEE. Trimming took off 0 bases at V and 5 bases at J, with 11 bases between the two ends. CDR3 nucleotide sequence: TGTGCCAGCAGCGTAGTGGGAGGTTCAACTGAAGCTTTCTTT. Translated: CASSVVGGSTEAFF.

The rearrangement links TRBV6-6 to TRBJ2-1, with D unclear. There are 15 residues in the CDR3. Germline V lookup: CDR1 MNHNY, CDR2 SVGAGI (reference sequence). Trimming stripped 0 bases from V and 0 bases from J, with 6 bases between. CDR3 coding DNA: TGTGCCAGCAGTTACTCCAGCGACTCCTACAATGAGCAGTTCTTC. This codes for CASSYSSDSYNEQFF.

This chain links TRBV10-2 with TRBJ1-5; D gene unclear. Germline V gene data show CDR1 as WSHSY and CDR2 as SAAADI. V was trimmed by 4 bases and J by 3 bases, leaving 10 bases between them. There are 14 residues in the CDR3. The CDR3 loop is CASSGPDTNQPQHF. The CDR3 nucleotides read TGCGCCAGCAGTGGGCCAGACACCAATCAGCCCCAGCATTTT.

V usage is TRBV4-3 and J usage is TRBJ1-4, with D maybe TRBD1 (5 bases). Trimming removed 0 bases from V and 7 bases from J, with 12 bases in between. The CDR3 is made up of 15 amino acids. Germline lookup yields CDR1 LGHNA and CDR2 YSLEER. CDR3 residues: CASSQEGRVGEKLFF. CDR3 in DNA: TGCGCCAGCAGCCAAGAAGGCAGGGTGGGTGAAAAACTGTTTTTT.

The rearrangement uses TRBV3-1 (or the pseudogene TRBV3-2) and TRBJ1-2; maybe TRBD1 (6 bases). Trimming shortened V by 6 bases and J by 0 bases, and 14 bases separated the two germline ends. Looked up from germline, CDR1 is LGHDT and CDR2 is YNNKEL (reference sequence). CDR3 length: 15 residues. The CDR3 is CASSHLRGPNYGYTF. The CDR3 DNA reads as TGTGCCAGCAGTCATCTCAGGGGCCCTAACTATGGCTACACCTTC.

This chain links TRBV27 with TRBJ2-7; TRBD1 aligns across 7 bases. With V trimmed by 5 bases and J by 0 bases, 7 bases remained unmatched. The CDR3 has 15 amino acids. Germline V gives CDR1 MNHEY, CDR2 SMNVEV (reference sequence). CDR3 amino acids: CASSPRDRFSYEQYF. CDR3 bases: TGTGCCAGCAGTCCCCGGGACAGATTCTCCTACGAGCAGTACTTC.